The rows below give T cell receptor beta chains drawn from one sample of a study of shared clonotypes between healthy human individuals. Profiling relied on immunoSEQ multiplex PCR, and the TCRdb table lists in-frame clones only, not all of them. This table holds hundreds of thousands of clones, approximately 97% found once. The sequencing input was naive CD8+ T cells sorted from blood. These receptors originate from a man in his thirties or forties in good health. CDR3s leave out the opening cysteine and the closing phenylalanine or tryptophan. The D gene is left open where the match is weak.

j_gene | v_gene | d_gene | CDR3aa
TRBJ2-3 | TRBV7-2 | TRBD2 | ASEAGVGPDTQY
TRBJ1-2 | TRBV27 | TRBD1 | ASRVTGGANYGYT
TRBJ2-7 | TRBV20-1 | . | SARVGLEQY
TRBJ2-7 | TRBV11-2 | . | ASSLDWMDSYEQY
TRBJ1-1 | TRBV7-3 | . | ASSSYGGRSVENTEAF
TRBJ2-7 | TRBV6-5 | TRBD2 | ASSPGLESHEQY
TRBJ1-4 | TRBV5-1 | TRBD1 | ASSLGDQGALRNEKLF
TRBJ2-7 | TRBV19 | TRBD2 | ASSPSGGDSYEQY
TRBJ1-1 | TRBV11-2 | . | ASGRLGDRKAF
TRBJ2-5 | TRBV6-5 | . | ASSQQSQETQY
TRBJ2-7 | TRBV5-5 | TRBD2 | ASSFYDFGTKRIEQY
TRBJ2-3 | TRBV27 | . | ASTGLAHTDTQY
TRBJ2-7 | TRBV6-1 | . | ASSEPTLTSEQY
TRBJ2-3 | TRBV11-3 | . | ASSYRDSDTDTQY
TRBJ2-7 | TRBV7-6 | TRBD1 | ASSSGTASYEQY
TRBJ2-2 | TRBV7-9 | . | ASSPLNTGELF
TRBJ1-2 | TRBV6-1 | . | ASSDQAAGYT
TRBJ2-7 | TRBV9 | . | ASSVGGSGEQY
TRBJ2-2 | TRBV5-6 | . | ASSLLYTGELF
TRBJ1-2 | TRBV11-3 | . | ASSITRVGNYGYT
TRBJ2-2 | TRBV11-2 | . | ASSFRFGEDGGELF
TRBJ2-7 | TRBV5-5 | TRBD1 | ASSREGTGLGRSYEQY
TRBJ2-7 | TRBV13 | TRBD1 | ASSLTPGGSYEQY
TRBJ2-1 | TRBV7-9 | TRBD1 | ASSPGTGGLNNEQF
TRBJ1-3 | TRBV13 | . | ASSPMSSGNTIY
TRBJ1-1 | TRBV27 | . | ASRISGNTEAF
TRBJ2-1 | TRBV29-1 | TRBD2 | SALGGLAGVKDEQF
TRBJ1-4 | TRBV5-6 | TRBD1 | ASSLWGQGAEKLF
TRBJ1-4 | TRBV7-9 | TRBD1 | ASSRIDREYEKLF
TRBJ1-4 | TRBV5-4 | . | ASSFRGAGYEKLF
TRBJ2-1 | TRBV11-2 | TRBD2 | ASSFQIGRANEQF
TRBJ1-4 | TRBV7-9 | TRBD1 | AGRTGLNEKLF
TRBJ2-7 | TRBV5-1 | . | ASNLGSEQY
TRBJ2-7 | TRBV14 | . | ASSQESPYEQY
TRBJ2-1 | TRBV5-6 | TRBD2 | ASSLAASGAVNEQF
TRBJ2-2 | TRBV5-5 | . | ASSLVQLAPGELF
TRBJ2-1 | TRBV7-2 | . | ASSLGRAVRDEQF
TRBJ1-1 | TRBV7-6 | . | ASSPPGSPIAF
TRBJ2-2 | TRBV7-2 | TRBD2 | ASSLNRAGIGTGELF
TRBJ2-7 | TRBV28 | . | ASSPPRGYEQY
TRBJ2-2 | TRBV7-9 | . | ASSLVTVNTGELF
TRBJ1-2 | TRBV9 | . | ASGPRRVGGYT
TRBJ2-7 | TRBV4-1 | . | ASSRTPESYEQY
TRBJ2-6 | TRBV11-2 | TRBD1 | ASSARGHGANVLT
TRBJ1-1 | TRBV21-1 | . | ASSKSGRPAPQAF
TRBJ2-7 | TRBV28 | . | ATKGISYEQY
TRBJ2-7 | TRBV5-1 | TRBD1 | ASSLRQGTSYEQY
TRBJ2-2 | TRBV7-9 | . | ASSLRTEVPNTGELF
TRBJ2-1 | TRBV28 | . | ASSPFRGGSDEQF
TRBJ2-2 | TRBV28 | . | ASSLSNTGELF
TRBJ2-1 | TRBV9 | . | ASSVVDYPSSYNEQF
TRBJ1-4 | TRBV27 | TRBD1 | ASRSDRGNEKLF